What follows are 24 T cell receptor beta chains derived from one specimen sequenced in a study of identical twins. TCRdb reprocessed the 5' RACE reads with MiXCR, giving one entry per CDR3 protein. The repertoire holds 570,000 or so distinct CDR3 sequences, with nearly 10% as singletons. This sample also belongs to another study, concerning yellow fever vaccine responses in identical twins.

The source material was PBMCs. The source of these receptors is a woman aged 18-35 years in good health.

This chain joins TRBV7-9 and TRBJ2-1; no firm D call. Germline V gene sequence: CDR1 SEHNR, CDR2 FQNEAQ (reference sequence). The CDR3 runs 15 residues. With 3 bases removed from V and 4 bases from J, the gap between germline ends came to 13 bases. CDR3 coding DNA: TGTGCCAGCAGCTTCGGCTCAGGCCCATACAATGAGCAGTTCTTC. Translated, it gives CASSFGSGPYNEQFF.

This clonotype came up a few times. The CDR3 protein is CASMKTTGPYEQYF. The CDR3 DNA sequence: TGCGCCAGCATGAAGACGACAGGACCCTACGAGCAGTACTTC. The V call is TRBV10-2, the J call TRBJ2-7, with D possibly TRBD1 on 6 matching bases. V was trimmed by 7 bases and J by 2 bases, leaving 15 bases between them. CDR3 length equals 14 residues. Germline CDR1 WSHSY, CDR2 SAAADI.

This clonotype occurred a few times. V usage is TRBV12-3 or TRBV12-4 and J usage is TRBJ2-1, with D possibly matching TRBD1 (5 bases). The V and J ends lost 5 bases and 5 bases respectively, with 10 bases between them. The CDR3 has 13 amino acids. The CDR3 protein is CASSTDSHNEQFF. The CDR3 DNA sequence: TGTGCCAGCAGTACAGACAGCCACAATGAGCAGTTCTTC.

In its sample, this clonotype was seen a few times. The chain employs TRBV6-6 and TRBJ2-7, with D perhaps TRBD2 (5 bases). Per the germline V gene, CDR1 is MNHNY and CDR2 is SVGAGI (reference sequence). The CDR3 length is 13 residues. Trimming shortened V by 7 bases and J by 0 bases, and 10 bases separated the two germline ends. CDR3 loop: CASNPRVSYEQYF. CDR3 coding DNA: TGTGCCAGCAATCCGAGGGTCTCCTACGAGCAGTACTTC.

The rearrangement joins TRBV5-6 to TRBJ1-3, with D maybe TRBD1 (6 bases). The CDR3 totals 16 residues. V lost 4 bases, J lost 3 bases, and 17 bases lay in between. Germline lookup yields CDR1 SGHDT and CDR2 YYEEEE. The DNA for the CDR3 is TGTGCCAGCAGCCCCATCGGCAGGGGAGATGGAAACACCATATATTTT. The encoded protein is CASSPIGRGDGNTIYF.

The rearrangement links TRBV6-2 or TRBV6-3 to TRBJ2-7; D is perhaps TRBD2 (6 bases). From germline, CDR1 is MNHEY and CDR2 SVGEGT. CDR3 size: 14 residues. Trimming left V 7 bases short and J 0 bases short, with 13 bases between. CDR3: CASTGTLSSYEQYF. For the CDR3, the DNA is TGTGCCAGCACTGGGACTTTGAGCTCCTACGAGCAGTACTTC.

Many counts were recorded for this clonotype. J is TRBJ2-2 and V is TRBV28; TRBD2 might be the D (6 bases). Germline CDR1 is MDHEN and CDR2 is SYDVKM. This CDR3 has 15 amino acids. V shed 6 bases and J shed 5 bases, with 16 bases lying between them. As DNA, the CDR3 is TGTGCCAGCAGCCGCGGGGACTTCACGACCGGGGAGCTGTTTTTT. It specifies CASSRGDFTTGELFF.

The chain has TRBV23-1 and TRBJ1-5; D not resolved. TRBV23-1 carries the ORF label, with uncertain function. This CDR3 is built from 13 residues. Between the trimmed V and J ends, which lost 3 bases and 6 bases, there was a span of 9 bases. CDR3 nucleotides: TGCGCCAGCAGTCACCTAGGAAGTCAGCCCCAGCATTTT. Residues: CASSHLGSQPQHF.

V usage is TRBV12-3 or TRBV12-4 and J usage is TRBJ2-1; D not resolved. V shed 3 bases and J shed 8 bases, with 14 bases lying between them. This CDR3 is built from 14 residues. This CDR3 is CASSFSGPPDEQFF. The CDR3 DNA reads TGTGCCAGCAGTTTTTCCGGCCCGCCGGATGAGCAGTTCTTC.

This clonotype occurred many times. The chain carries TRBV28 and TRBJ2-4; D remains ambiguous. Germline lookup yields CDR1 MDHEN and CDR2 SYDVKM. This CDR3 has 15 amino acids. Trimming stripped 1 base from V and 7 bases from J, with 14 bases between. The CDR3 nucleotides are TGTGCCAGCAGTTTATCTGCCTTAGAGAGGAACATTCAGTACTTC. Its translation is CASSLSALERNIQYF.

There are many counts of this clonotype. The CDR3 sequence is CSARSGGRDTQYF. The CDR3 coding sequence is TGCAGTGCTAGGAGCGGGGGGAGGGATACGCAGTATTTT. The chain recombines TRBV20-1 with TRBJ2-3; 9 nucleotides line up with TRBD2. The CDR3 spans 13 residues. The V gene end was trimmed by 3 bases and the J gene end by 6 bases; junction bases not matched to a gene: 4. The germline gives CDR1 DFQATT, CDR2 SNEGSKA (reference sequence).

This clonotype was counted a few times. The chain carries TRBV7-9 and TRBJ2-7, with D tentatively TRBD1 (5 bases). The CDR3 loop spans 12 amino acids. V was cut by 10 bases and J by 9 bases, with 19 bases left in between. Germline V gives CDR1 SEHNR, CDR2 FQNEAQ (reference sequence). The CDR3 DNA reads TGTGCCACCCAGACAGAGTACGATGGGCAGTACTTC. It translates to CATQTEYDGQYF.

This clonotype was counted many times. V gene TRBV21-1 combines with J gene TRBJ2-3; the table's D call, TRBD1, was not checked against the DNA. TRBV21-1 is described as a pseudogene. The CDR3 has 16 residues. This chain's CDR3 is CASSNVPGHGSDTQYF. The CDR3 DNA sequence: TGTGCCAGCAGCAACGTCCCGGGACACGGTTCAGATACGCAGTATTTT.

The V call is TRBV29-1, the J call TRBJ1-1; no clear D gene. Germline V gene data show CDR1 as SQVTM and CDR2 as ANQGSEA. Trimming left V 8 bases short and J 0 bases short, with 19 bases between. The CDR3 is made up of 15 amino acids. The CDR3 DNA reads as TGCAGCCCCTCGGCCGCTGGGCAACTGAACACTGAAGCTTTCTTT. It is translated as CSPSAAGQLNTEAFF.

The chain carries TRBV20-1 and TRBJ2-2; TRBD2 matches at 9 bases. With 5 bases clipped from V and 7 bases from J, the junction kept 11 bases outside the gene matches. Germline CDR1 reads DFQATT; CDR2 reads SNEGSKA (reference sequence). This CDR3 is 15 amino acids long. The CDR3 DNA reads TGCAGTGCTCCCAACCCTAGCGGGGTTATCGGGGAGCTGTTTTTT. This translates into CSAPNPSGVIGELFF.

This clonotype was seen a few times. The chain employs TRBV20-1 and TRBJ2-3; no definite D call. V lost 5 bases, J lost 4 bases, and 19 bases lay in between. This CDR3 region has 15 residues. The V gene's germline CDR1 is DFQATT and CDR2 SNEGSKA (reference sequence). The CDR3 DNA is TGCAGTGCTCAAGGCGGATCAAAAGGTCCAGATACGCAGTATTTT. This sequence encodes CSAQGGSKGPDTQYF.

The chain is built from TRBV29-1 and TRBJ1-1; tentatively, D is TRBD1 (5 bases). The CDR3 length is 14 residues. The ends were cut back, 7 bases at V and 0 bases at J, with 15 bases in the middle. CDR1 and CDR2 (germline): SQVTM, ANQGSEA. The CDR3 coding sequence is TGCAGCGCCGGCGGGACGCTTATGAACACTGAAGCTTTCTTT. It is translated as CSAGGTLMNTEAFF.

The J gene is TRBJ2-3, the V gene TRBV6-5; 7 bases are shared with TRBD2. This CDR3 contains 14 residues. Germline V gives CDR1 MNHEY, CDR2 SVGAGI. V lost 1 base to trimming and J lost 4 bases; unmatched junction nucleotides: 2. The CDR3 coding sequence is TGTGCCAGCAGTTACTGGGGGGGGGCAGATACGCAGTATTTT. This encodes CASSYWGGADTQYF.

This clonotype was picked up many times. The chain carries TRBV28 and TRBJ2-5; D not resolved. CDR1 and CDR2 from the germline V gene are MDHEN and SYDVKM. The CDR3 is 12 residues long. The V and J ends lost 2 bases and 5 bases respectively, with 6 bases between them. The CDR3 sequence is CASSLTLETQYF. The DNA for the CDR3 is TGTGCCAGCAGTTTAACCCTCGAGACCCAGTACTTC.

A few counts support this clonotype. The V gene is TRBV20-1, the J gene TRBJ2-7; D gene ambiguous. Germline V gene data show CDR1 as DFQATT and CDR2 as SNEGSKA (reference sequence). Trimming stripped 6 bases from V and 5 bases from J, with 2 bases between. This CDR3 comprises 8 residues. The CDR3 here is CSADEQYF. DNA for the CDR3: TGCAGTGCCGACGAGCAGTACTTC.

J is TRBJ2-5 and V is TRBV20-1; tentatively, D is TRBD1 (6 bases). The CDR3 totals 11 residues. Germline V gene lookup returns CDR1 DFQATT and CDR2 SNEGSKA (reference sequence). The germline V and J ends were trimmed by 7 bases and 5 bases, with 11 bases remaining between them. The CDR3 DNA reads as TGCAGTGACCTTAGGGGGGAGACCCAGTACTTC. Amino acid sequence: CSDLRGETQYF.

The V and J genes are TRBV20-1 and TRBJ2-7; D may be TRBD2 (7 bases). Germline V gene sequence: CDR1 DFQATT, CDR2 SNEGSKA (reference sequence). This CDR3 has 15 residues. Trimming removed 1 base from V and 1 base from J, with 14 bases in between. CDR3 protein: CSARARGGVSYEQYF. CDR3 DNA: TGCAGTGCTAGAGCTCGAGGGGGGGTATCCTACGAGCAGTACTTC.

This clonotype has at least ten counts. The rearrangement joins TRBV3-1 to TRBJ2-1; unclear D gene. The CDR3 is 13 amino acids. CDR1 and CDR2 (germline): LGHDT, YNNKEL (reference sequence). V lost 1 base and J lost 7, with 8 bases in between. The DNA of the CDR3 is TGTGCCAGCAGCCAAGCTTGGTGGAATGAGCAGTTCTTC. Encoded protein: CASSQAWWNEQFF.

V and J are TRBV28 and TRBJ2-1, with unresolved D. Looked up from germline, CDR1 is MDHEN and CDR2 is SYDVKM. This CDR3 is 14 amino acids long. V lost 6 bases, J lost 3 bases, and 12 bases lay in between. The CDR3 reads CASSPNERYNEQFF. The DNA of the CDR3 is TGTGCCAGCAGCCCCAATGAGCGCTACAATGAGCAGTTCTTC.